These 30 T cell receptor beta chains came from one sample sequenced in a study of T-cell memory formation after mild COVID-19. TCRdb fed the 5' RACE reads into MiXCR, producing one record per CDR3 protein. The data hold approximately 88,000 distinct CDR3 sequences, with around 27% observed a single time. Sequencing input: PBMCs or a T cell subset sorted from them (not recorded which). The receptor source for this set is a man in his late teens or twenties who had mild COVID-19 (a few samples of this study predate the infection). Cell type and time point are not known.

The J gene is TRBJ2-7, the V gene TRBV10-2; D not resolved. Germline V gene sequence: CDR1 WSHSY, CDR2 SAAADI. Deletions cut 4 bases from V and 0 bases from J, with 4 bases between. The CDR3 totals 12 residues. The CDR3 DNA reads TGCGCCAGCAGTGTAGACTCCTACGAGCAGTACTTC. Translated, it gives CASSVDSYEQYF.

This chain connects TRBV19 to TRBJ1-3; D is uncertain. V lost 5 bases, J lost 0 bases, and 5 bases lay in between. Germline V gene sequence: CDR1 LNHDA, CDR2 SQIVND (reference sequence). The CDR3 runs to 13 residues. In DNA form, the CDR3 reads TGTGCCAGTAGTGGGGACTCTGGAAACACCATATATTTT. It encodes CASSGDSGNTIYF.

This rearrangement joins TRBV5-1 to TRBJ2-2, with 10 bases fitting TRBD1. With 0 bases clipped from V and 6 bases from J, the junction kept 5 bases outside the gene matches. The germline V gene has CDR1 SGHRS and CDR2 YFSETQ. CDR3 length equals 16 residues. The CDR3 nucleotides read TGCGCCAGCAGCTTGGCCCGGACAGGGGGACCCGGGGAGCTGTTTTTT. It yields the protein CASSLARTGGPGELFF.

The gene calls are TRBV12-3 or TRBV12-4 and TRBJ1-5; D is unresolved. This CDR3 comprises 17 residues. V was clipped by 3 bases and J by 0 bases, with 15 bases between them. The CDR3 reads CASSFRFLPDSNQPQHF. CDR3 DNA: TGTGCCAGCAGTTTCAGGTTCTTACCCGATAGCAATCAGCCCCAGCATTTT.

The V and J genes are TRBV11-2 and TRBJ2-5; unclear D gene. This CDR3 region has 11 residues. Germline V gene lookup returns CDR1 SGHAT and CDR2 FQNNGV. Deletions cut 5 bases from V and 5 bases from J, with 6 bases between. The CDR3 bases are TGTGCCAGCAGCCGACTGGAGACCCAGTACTTC. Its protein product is CASSRLETQYF.

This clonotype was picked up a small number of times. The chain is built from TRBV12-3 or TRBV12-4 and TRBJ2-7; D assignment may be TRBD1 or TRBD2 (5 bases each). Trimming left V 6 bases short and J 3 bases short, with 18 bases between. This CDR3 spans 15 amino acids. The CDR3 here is CASRPRDGHRYEQYF. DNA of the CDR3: TGTGCCAGCAGACCCCGGGACGGTCACCGCTACGAGCAGTACTTC.

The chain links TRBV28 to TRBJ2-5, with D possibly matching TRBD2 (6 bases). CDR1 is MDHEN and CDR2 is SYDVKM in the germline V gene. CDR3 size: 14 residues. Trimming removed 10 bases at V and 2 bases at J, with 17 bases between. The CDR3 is CATAPGADQETQYF. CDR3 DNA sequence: TGTGCCACCGCCCCGGGAGCGGATCAAGAGACCCAGTACTTC.

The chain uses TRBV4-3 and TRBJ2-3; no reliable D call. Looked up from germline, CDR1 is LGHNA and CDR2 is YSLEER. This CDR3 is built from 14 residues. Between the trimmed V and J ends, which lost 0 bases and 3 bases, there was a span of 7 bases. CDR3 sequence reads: CASSQEVQTDTQYF. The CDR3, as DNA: TGCGCCAGCAGCCAAGAGGTGCAAACAGATACGCAGTATTTT.

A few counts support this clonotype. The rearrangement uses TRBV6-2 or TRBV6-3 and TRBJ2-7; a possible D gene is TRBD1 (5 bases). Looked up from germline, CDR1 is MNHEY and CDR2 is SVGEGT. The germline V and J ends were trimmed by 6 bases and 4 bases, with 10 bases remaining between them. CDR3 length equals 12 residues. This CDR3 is CASRPGMYEQYF. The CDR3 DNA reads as TGTGCCAGCAGACCAGGGATGTACGAGCAGTACTTC.

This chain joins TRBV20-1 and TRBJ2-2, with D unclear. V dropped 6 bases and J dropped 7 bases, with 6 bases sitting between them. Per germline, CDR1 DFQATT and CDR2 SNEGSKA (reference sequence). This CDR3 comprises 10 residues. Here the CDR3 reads CSALNGELFF. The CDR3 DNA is TGCAGTGCCTTAAACGGGGAGCTGTTTTTT.

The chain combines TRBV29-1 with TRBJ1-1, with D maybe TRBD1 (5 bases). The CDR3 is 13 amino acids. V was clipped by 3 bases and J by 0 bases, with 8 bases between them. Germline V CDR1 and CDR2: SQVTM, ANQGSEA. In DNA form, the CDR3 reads TGCAGCGTTGAGAGGGGAATGAACACTGAAGCTTTCTTT. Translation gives CSVERGMNTEAFF.

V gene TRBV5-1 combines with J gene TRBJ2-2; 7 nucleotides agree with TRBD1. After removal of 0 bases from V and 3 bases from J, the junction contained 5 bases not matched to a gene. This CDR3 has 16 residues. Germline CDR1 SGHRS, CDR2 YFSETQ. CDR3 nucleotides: TGCGCCAGCAGCTTGGCAGACAGGGATTACACCGGGGAGCTGTTTTTT. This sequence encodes CASSLADRDYTGELFF.

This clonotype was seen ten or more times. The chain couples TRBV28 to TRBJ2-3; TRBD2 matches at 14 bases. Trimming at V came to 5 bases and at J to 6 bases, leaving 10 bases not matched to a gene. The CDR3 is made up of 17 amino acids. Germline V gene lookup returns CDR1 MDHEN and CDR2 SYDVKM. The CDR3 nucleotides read TGTGCCAGCAGTAGCGGACTAGCGGGGGGTTTCAAGGATACGCAGTATTTT. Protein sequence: CASSSGLAGGFKDTQYF.

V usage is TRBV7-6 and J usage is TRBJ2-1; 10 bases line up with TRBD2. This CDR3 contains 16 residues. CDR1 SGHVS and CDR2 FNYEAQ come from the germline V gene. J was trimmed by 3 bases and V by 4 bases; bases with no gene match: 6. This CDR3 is CASSSTLAGIYNEQFF. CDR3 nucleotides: TGTGCCAGCAGCTCTACACTAGCGGGGATCTACAATGAGCAGTTCTTC.

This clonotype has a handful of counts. The CDR3 region is CASSARGLSYNEQFF. CDR3 sequence (DNA): TGTGCCAGCAGTGCCCGGGGGCTCTCCTACAATGAGCAGTTCTTC. The chain couples TRBV2 to TRBJ2-1; possibly TRBD1 or TRBD2 for D (6 bases each). The CDR3 is 15 residues long. Between the trimmed V and J ends, which lost 4 bases and 0 bases, there was a span of 10 bases. The germline V gene encodes CDR1 SNHLY and CDR2 FYNNEI.

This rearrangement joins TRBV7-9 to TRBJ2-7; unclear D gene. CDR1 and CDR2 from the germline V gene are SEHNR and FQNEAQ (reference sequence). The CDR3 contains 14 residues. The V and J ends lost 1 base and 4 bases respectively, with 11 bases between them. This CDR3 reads CASSLDVTSYEQYV. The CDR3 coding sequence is TGTGCCAGCAGCTTAGACGTGACATCGTACGAGCAGTACGTC.

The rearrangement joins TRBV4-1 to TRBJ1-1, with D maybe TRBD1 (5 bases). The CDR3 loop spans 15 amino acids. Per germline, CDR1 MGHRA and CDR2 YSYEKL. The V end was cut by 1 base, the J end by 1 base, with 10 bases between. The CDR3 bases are TGCGCCAGCAGCCAAGTCGGGGCTCCGAACACTGAAGCTTTCTTT. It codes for CASSQVGAPNTEAFF.

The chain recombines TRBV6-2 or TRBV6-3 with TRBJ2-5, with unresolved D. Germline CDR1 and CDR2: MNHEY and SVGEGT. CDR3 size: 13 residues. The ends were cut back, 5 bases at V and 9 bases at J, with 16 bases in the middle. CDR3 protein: CASSLTWVGAQYF. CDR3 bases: TGTGCCAGCAGTCTGACTTGGGTTGGAGCCCAGTACTTC.

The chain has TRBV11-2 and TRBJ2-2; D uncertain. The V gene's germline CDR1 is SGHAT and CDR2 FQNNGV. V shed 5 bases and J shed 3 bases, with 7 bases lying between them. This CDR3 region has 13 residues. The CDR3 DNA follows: TGTGCCAGCAGCAGAGCCTACACCGGGGAGCTGTTTTTT. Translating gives CASSRAYTGELFF.

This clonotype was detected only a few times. CDR3 in amino acids: CASSLERMTGDEQYV. The CDR3 coding sequence is TGTGCCAGCAGCTTAGAGCGTATGACAGGGGACGAGCAGTACGTC. The chain uses TRBV7-9 and TRBJ2-7; 8 bases agree with TRBD1. The CDR3 consists of 15 residues. Germline values: CDR1 SEHNR, CDR2 FQNEAQ (reference sequence). V lost 1 base to trimming and J lost 5 bases; unmatched junction nucleotides: 7.

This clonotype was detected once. The CDR3 region has the DNA TGTGCCAGCAGCCAAACAGGGGGGGACAATCAGCCCCAGCATTTT. Amino acid sequence: CASSQTGGDNQPQHF. This chain uses TRBV4-2 with TRBJ1-5; 8 nucleotides agree with TRBD1. The CDR3 is 15 amino acids. After removal of 2 bases from V and 3 bases from J, the junction contained 3 bases not matched to a gene. CDR1 and CDR2 (germline): LGHNA, YNFKEQ.

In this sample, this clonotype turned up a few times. CDR3 loop: CASRGEAYEQYF. CDR3 DNA: TGTGCCAGCAGGGGGGAAGCCTACGAGCAGTACTTC. The chain uses TRBV11-2 and TRBJ2-7; D is perhaps TRBD1 or TRBD2 (5 bases each). Trimming took off 6 bases at V and 2 bases at J, with 8 bases between the two ends. Germline lookup yields CDR1 SGHAT and CDR2 FQNNGV. CDR3 size: 12 residues.

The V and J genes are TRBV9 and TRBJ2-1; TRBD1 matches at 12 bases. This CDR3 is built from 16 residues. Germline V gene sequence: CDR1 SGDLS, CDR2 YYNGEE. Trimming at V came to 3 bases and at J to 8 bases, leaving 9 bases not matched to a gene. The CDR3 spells CASSERLGQGADEQFF. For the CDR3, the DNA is TGTGCCAGCAGCGAGAGGTTGGGACAGGGGGCCGATGAGCAGTTCTTC.

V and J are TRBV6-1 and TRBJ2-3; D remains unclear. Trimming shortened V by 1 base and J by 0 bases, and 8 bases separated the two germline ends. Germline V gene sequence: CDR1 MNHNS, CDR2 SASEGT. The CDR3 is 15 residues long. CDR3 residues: CASSEGPASTDTQYF. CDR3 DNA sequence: TGTGCCAGCAGTGAAGGTCCGGCTAGCACAGATACGCAGTATTTT.

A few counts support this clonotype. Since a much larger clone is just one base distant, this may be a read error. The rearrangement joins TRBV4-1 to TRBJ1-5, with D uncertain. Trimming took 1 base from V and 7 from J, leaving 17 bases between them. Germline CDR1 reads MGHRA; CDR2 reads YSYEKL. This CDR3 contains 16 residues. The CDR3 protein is CASSQGTYRWEQPQHF. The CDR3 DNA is TGCGCCAGCAGCCAAGGAACTTACCGTTGGGAGCAGCCCCAGCATTTT.

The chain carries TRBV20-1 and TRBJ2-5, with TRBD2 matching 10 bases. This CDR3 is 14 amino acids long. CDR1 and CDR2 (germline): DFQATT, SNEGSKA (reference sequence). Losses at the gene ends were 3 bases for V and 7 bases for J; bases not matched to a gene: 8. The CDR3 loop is CSASSSSGGGTQYF. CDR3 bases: TGCAGTGCTAGTTCTTCTAGCGGGGGAGGGACCCAGTACTTC.

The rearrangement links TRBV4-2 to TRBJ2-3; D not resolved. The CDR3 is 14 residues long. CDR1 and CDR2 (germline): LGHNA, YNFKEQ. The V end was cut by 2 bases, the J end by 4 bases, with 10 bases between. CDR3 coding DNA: TGTGCCAGCAGCCAACGGCTATTCCCAGATACGCAGTATTTT. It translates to CASSQRLFPDTQYF.

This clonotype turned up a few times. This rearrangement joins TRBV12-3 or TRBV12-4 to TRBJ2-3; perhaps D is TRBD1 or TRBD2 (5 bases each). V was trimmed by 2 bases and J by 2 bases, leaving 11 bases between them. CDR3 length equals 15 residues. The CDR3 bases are TGTGCCAGCAGTTTACACGGGGCCCCCACAGATACGCAGTATTTT. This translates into CASSLHGAPTDTQYF.

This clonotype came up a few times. The CDR3 bases are TGCGCCAGCAGCGACCGACTATCCTACGAGCAGTACTTC. Amino acid sequence: CASSDRLSYEQYF. This chain links TRBV5-1 with TRBJ2-7, with D possibly TRBD2 on 5 matching bases. V gave up 4 bases and J gave up 1 base, with 9 bases separating them. In germline, CDR1 is SGHRS, CDR2 YFSETQ. CDR3 length: 13 amino acids.

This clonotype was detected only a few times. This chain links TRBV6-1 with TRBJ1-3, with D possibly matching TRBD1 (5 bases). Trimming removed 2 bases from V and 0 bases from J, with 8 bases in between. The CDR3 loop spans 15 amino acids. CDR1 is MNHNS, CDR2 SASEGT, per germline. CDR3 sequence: CASSETGDSGNTIYF. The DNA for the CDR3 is TGTGCCAGCAGTGAAACGGGGGACTCTGGAAACACCATATATTTT.